The 21 T cell receptor beta chains below come from one sample, sequenced in a study of T cell responses to AZD1222 COVID-19 vaccine. TCRdb keeps only in-frame clones here, not all; method: immunoSEQ multiplex PCR. This table holds 100,000 to 110,000 clones, more than 75% found once. This sample comprised peripheral blood, obtained on day 0 of MenACWY control vaccination. These receptors originate from an adult in good health.

V gene TRBV2 combines with J gene TRBJ2-7; D is unresolved. The CDR3 has 12 residues. Germline CDR1 and CDR2: SNHLY and FYNNEI. V was pared by 6 bases and J by 4 bases, with 10 bases between. The CDR3 region has the DNA TGTGCCAGCAGCGCGACTTCTTACGAGCAGTACTTC. Its translation is CASSATSYEQYF.

This clone was recorded only once. The chain uses TRBV3-1 (or the pseudogene TRBV3-2) and TRBJ2-5; 11 nucleotides match TRBD2. V was clipped by 4 bases and J by 4 bases; unmatched bases: 8. Germline CDR1 LGHDT, CDR2 YNNKEL (reference sequence). CDR3 length equals 16 residues. CDR3 in DNA: TGTGCCAGCAGCCGAGGACTAGCGGGCTTGGCAGAGACCCAGTACTTC. It codes for CASSRGLAGLAETQYF.

This rearrangement joins TRBV3-1 (or the pseudogene TRBV3-2) to TRBJ1-1, with 7 bases lining up with TRBD1. This CDR3 region has 13 residues. J gave up 5 bases and V 6 bases, and 6 bases lay outside the gene matches. Germline V gene lookup returns CDR1 LGHDT and CDR2 YNNKEL (reference sequence). This CDR3 is CASRWQGGTEAFF. The CDR3 bases are TGTGCCAGCAGGTGGCAGGGGGGAACTGAAGCTTTCTTT.

This chain links TRBV5-1 with TRBJ1-1; weak D call: TRBD1 (5 bases). V lost 2 bases and J 3 bases, leaving 8 bases between the germline ends. This CDR3 comprises 13 residues. CDR1 SGHRS and CDR2 YFSETQ come from the germline V gene. CDR3 in DNA: TGCGCCAGCAGCTTTAAAGGGGACACTGAAGCTTTCTTT. This codes for CASSFKGDTEAFF.

The V gene is TRBV19, the J gene TRBJ1-4; 8 bases are shared with TRBD1. V shed 2 bases, J shed 5 bases, and the junction held 4 bases outside the gene matches. In germline, CDR1 is LNHDA, CDR2 SQIVND (reference sequence). The CDR3 is made up of 15 amino acids. CDR3 region: CASSITRTGNEKLFF. CDR3 DNA: TGTGCCAGTAGTATAACCCGGACAGGGAATGAAAAACTGTTTTTT.

The rearrangement links TRBV7-9 to TRBJ1-3; D not resolved. This CDR3 is 14 amino acids long. Trimming took off 2 bases at V and 0 bases at J, with 5 bases between the two ends. CDR1 is SEHNR, CDR2 FQNEAQ, per germline (reference sequence). The CDR3: CASSLFDSGNTIYF. As DNA, the CDR3 is TGTGCCAGCAGCTTATTCGACTCTGGAAACACCATATATTTT.

The rearrangement links TRBV19 to TRBJ1-5, with 8 nucleotides matching TRBD1. This CDR3 spans 16 amino acids. Per the germline V gene, CDR1 is LNHDA and CDR2 is SQIVND (reference sequence). Unmatched junction bases numbered 6, after V lost 1 base and J lost 4 bases. Here the CDR3 reads CASSIAETGGNQPQHF. The CDR3, as DNA: TGTGCCAGTAGTATAGCCGAAACAGGGGGTAATCAGCCCCAGCATTTT.

This clone was observed a single time. The V gene is TRBV27, the J gene TRBJ2-7; the D is unclear. The CDR3 totals 13 residues. Germline CDR1 MNHEY, CDR2 SMNVEV (reference sequence). V was shortened by 2 bases and J by 3 bases, with 8 bases between the two germline ends. The chain's CDR3 is CASSLRLYYEQYF. The DNA of the CDR3 is TGTGCCAGCAGTTTACGACTCTACTACGAGCAGTACTTC.

V and J are TRBV29-1 and TRBJ1-1, with D unresolved. CDR3 length: 12 amino acids. Trimming pared 6 bases from V and 1 base from J, leaving 9 bases between. The germline V gene encodes CDR1 SQVTM and CDR2 ANQGSEA. The CDR3 DNA reads TGCAGCGTATCAGACGGGAACACTGAAGCTTTCTTT. Amino acids: CSVSDGNTEAFF. The variable domain in full, completed from reference TRBV29-1 and TRBJ1-1, reads SAVISQKPSRDICQRGTSLTIQCQVDSQVTMMFWYRQQPGQSLTLIATANQGSEATYESGFVIDKFPISRPNLTFSTLTVSNMSPEDSSIYLCSVSDGNTEAFFGQGTRLTVV.

The chain couples TRBV20-1 to TRBJ2-1; the D call may be TRBD1 or TRBD2 (5 bases each). The germline V and J ends were trimmed by 3 bases and 3 bases, with 9 bases remaining between them. The CDR3 length is 13 residues. Germline CDR1 and CDR2: DFQATT and SNEGSKA (reference sequence). The CDR3 loop reads CSASLGDYNEQFF. CDR3 DNA sequence: TGCAGTGCTAGTTTGGGGGACTACAATGAGCAGTTCTTC.

V and J are TRBV6-2 or TRBV6-3 and TRBJ2-7; the D gene could be TRBD1 or TRBD2 (5 bases each). V lost 6 bases, J lost 0 bases, and 15 bases lay in between. This CDR3 is built from 15 residues. Germline CDR1 reads MNHEY; CDR2 reads SVGEGT. CDR3 DNA sequence: TGTGCCAGCAGCCTTGCCGGGACGCTCTCCTACGAGCAGTACTTC. It codes for CASSLAGTLSYEQYF.

The rearrangement uses TRBV10-3 and TRBJ1-2, with 9 bases identical to TRBD1. The V gene end was trimmed by 0 bases and the J gene end by 7 bases; junction bases not matched to a gene: 6. The CDR3 loop spans 15 amino acids. The germline V gene encodes CDR1 ENHRY and CDR2 SYGVKD. CDR3 residues: CAISESKQGAAGYTF. The DNA for the CDR3 is TGTGCCATCAGTGAGTCGAAACAGGGGGCAGCTGGCTACACCTTC.

This chain joins TRBV9 and TRBJ1-6; D ambiguous. Germline V gene sequence: CDR1 SGDLS, CDR2 YYNGEE. The CDR3 runs 12 residues. The germline V and J ends were trimmed by 0 bases and 12 bases, with 7 bases remaining between them. The CDR3 reads CASSVVKGPLHF. CDR3 nucleotides: TGTGCCAGCAGCGTAGTTAAGGGACCCCTCCACTTT. The full variable domain, completed using reference TRBV9 and TRBJ1-6, is DSGVTQTPKHLITATGQRVTLRCSPRSGDLSVYWYQQSLDQGLQFLIQYYNGEERAKGNILERFSAQQFPDLHSELNLSSLELGDSALYFCASSVVKGPLHFGNGTRLTVT.

The chain is built from TRBV5-1 and TRBJ2-5; D possibly matches TRBD1 or TRBD2 (5 bases each). The CDR3 consists of 16 residues. CDR1 is SGHRS and CDR2 is YFSETQ in the germline V gene. V gave up 0 bases and J gave up 1 base, with 13 bases separating them. CDR3 bases: TGCGCCAGCAGCTTGGTTGACGGGGCCTCCCAAGAGACCCAGTACTTC. It yields the protein CASSLVDGASQETQYF.

The count of this clone is one. J is TRBJ1-1 and V is TRBV18; D is uncertain. The CDR3 is made up of 16 amino acids. V was shortened by 1 base and J by 1 base, with 13 bases between the two germline ends. Germline loops: CDR1 KGHSH, CDR2 LQKENI. CDR3 loop: CASSPRGSPKNTEAFF. CDR3 bases: TGTGCCAGCTCACCACGAGGCAGCCCCAAGAACACTGAAGCTTTCTTT. Full variable domain (missing parts from reference TRBV18 and TRBJ1-1): NAGVMQNPRHLVRRRGQEARLRCSPMKGHSHVYWYRQLPEEGLKFMVYLQKENIIDESGMPKERFSAEFPKEGPSILRIQQVVRGDSAAYFCASSPRGSPKNTEAFFGQGTRLTVV.

This chain joins TRBV19 and TRBJ2-7, with D possibly TRBD2 on 5 matching bases. The germline gives CDR1 LNHDA, CDR2 SQIVND (reference sequence). The CDR3 has 14 amino acids. Trimming removed 2 bases at V and 1 base at J, with 9 bases between. Here the CDR3 DNA reads TGTGCCAGTAGTATAAAGGAGGAATCCTACGAGCAGTACTTC. It translates to CASSIKEESYEQYF.

The chain combines TRBV7-9 with TRBJ1-5; TRBD1 is a possible D gene (6 bases). The CDR3 totals 14 residues. Germline loops: CDR1 SEHNR, CDR2 FQNEAQ (reference sequence). Trimming shortened V by 1 base and J by 5 bases, and 9 bases separated the two germline ends. CDR3 residues: CASSLDGGHQPQHF. The DNA for the CDR3 is TGTGCCAGCAGCTTAGACGGGGGGCATCAGCCCCAGCATTTT.

The CDR3 spells CASSQGASGRGSGETQYF. As DNA, the CDR3 is TGTGCCAGCAGCCAAGGGGCTAGCGGGAGGGGTTCGGGAGAGACCCAGTACTTC. The genes are TRBV3-1 (or the pseudogene TRBV3-2) and TRBJ2-5; 12 bases agree with TRBD2. This CDR3 spans 18 amino acids. Germline V gives CDR1 LGHDT, CDR2 YNNKEL (reference sequence). V gave up 1 base and J gave up 4 bases; unmatched junction bases: 10.

This chain links TRBV28 with TRBJ1-5; D gene uncertain. This CDR3 spans 14 amino acids. Trimming pared 8 bases from V and 4 bases from J, leaving 15 bases between. From germline, CDR1 is MDHEN and CDR2 SYDVKM. The CDR3: CASAFRGPNQPQHF. In nucleotides, the CDR3 is TGTGCCAGCGCTTTTCGAGGCCCTAATCAGCCCCAGCATTTT.

The chain couples TRBV7-2 to TRBJ2-7; TRBD2 matches 7 bases. The junction had 4 bases not matched to a gene; V was cut back by 3 bases and J by 5 bases. The CDR3 is made up of 13 amino acids. CDR1 and CDR2 from the germline V gene are SGHTA and FQGNSA. The CDR3 nucleotides are TGTGCCAGCAGCTTTGCGGGAGAACACGAGCAGTACTTC. It translates to CASSFAGEHEQYF.

The rearrangement links TRBV7-2 to TRBJ1-5; D gene unclear. Per the germline V gene, CDR1 is SGHTA and CDR2 is FQGNSA. V was pared by 1 base and J by 5 bases, with 9 bases between. The CDR3 sequence is 14 residues long. The CDR3 bases are TGTGCCAGCAGCTTAGAGCCGGGCGATCAGCCCCAGCATTTT. Amino acid sequence: CASSLEPGDQPQHF.